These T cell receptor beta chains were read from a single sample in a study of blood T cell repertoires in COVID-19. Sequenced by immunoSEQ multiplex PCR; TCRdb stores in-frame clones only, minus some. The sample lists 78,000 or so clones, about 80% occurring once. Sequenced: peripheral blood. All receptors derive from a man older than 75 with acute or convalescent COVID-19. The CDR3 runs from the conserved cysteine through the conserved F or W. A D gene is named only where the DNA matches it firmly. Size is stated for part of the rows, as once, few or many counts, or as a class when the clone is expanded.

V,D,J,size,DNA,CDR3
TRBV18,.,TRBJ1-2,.,TGTGCCAGCTCACCACCTGGGCCGGGGGTAAACGGCTACACCTTC,CASSPPGPGVNGYTF
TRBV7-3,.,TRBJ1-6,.,TGTGCCAGCAGCCGGGACTTAAATTCACCCCTCCACTTT,CASSRDLNSPLHF
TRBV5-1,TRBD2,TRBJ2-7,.,TGCGCCAGCAGCTTGGAAGCGGGGGACTCCTACGAGCAGTACTTC,CASSLEAGDSYEQYF
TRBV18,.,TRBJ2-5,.,TGTGCCAGCTCCCCCGGCGATAGCGGAGAGACCCAGTACTTC,CASSPGDSGETQYF
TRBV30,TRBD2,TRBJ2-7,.,TGTGCCTGGAGTGGCGGGGGTGCCTACGAGCAGTACTTC,CAWSGGGAYEQYF
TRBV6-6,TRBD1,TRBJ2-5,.,TGTGCCAGCAGTCGCCTCGGGACAGGGGATAGGGAGACCCAGTACTTC,CASSRLGTGDRETQYF
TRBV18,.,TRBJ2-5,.,TGTGCCAGCTCACCACGGGCCGCCAGGGGGGAAGAGACCCAGTACTTC,CASSPRAARGEETQYF
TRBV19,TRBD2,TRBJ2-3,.,TGTGCCAGTAGTGCTAGCGGGGTCGGCACAGATACGCAGTATTTT,CASSASGVGTDTQYF
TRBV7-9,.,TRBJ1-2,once,TGTGCCAGCAGCCGCCCAGGGGATGGCTACACCTTC,CASSRPGDGYTF
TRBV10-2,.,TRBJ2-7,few,TGCGCCAGCAGTGAGTCGAATAGGGGAACGTACGAGCAGTACTTC,CASSESNRGTYEQYF
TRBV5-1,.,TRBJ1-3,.,TGCGCCAGCACCATGACCGGGACTGTTGGAAACACCATATATTTT,CASTMTGTVGNTIYF
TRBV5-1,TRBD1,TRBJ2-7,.,TGCGCCAGCAGCAAGGACAGGGACCTTTACGAGCAGTACTTC,CASSKDRDLYEQYF
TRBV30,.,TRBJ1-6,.,TGTGCCTGGAGTGGACAGAAAATTAATTCACCCCTCCACTTT,CAWSGQKINSPLHF
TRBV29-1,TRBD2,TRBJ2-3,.,TGCAGCGTTGAACCGCCGGGGGGGGGCACAGATACGCAGTATTTT,CSVEPPGGGTDTQYF
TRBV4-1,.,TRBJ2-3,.,TGCGCCAGCAGCCTACAAACCAATAGCCCAGATACGCAGTATTTT,CASSLQTNSPDTQYF
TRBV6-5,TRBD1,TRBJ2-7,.,TGTGCCAGCAGTAGTCTACAGGGGATCTACGAGCAGTACTTC,CASSSLQGIYEQYF
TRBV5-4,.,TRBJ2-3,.,TGTGCCAGCAGCTTGAGGACTACCACAGATACGCAGTATTTT,CASSLRTTTDTQYF
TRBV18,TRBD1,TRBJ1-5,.,TGTGCCAGCTCACTTAACAGGGACAGTCAGCCCCAGCATTTT,CASSLNRDSQPQHF
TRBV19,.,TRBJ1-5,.,TGTGCCAGTAGTCTCGTATTTGGCAATCAGCCCCAGCATTTT,CASSLVFGNQPQHF
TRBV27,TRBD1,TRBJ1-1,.,TGTGCCAGCAGTTCCGACAGGGTTGAAGCTTTCTTT,CASSSDRVEAFF
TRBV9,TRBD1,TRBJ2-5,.,TGTGCCAGCAGCGTCAACGACAGGGCAGAGACCCAGTACTTC,CASSVNDRAETQYF
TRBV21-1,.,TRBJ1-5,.,TGTGCCAGCAGCAAAGACGAGGACAATCAGCCCCAGCATTTT,CASSKDEDNQPQHF
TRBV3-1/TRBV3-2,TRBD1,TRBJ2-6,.,TGTGCCAGCAGCCAAGTAACAGGGGTGGGGGCCAACGTCCTGACTTTC,CASSQVTGVGANVLTF
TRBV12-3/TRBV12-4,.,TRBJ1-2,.,TGTGCCAGCAGTTCCACAGCTCATGGCTACACCTTC,CASSSTAHGYTF
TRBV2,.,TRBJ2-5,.,TGTGCCAGCAGTCTGGGGGGTCGAGGAGAGACCCAGTACTTC,CASSLGGRGETQYF